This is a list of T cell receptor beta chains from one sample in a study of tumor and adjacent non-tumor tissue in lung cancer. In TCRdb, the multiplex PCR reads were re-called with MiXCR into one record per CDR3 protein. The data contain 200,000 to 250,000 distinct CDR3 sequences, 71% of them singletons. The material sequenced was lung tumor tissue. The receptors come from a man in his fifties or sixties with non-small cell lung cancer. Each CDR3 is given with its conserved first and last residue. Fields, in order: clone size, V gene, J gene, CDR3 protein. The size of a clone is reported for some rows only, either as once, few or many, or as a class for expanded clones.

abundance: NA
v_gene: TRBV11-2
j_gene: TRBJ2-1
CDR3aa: CANSLEPWGHEQFF

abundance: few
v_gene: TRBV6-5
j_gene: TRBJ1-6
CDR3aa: CASRTGRQDNNSPLHF

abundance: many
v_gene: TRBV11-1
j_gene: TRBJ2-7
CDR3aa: CASSLVPGQVYEQYF

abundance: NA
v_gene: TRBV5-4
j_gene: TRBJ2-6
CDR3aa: CATRWGSGADVLTF

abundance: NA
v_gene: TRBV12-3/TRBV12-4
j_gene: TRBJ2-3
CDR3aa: CASSPVRTDTQYF

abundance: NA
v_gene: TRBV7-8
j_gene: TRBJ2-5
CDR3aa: CASRRGTAQEIQYF

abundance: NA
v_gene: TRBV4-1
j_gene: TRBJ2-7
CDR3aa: CTSSQVGGRLYEQYF

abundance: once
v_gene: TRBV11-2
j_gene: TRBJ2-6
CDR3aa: CGSSLVPKDRPSGPNVLTF

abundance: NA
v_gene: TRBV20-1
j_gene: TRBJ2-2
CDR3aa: CSANPGANTGELFF

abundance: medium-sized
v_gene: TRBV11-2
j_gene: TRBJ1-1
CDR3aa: CASSSHRVSEAFF

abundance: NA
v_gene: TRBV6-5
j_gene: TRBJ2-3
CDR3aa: CASKRGGNADTQYF

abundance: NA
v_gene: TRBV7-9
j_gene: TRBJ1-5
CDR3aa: CASSPSGSGGNQPQRF

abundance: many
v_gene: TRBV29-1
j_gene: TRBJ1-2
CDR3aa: CTLQGYTF

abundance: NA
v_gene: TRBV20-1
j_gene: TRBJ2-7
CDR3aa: CSTRGLTIEYF

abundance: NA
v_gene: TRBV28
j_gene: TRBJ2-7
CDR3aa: CASRRGPSGQYF

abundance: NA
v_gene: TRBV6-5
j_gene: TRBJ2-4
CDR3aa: CARSPPGAGGNIQYF

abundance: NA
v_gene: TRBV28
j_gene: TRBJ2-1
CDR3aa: CASTILPGQGVHEQFF

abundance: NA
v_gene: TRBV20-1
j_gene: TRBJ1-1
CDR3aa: CSARDERSYREAFF

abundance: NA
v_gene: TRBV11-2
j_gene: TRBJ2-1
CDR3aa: CASSLRSDSSYHEHFF

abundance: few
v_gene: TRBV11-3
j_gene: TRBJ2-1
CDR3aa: CSSSSYGYNEQFF

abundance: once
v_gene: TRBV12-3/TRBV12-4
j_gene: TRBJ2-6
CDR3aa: CASSLSGANILTF

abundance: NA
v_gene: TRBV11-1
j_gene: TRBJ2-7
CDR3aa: CASNINSYEQYF

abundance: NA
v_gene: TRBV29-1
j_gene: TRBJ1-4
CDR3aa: CSVGTSNEKLFF

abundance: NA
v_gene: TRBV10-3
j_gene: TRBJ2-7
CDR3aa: CPISESDGRSYEQYF

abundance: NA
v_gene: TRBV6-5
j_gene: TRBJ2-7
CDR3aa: CTSSTGLAGAREYF

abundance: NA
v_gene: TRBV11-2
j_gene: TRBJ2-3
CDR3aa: CVCSGEDGGYTDTQYF

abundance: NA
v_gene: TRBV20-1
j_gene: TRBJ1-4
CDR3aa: CGASMTPGGEKLFF

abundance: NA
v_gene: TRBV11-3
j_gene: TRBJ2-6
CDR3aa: CANSPSPSPGSNVLTF

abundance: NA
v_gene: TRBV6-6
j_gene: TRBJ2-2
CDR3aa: CASSQGVIIRTGELFF

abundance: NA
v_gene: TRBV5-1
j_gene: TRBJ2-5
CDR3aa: CASSPTLRDRGQTETQYF

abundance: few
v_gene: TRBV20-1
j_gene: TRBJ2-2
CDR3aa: CSVRPPGVTGELFF

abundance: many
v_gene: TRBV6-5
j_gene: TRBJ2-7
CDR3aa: CASRTSGQSYEQYF

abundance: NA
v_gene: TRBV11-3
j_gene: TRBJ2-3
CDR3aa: CAPWMGGPDTQYF

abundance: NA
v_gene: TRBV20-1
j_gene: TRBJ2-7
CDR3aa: CSARDETSGFSYEQYF

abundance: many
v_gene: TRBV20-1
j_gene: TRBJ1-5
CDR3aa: CSARDIRGNQPQHF

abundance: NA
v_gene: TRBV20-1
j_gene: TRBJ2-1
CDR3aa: CSGEERWLNEQFF

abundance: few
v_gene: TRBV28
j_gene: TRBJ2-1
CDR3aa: CASSLPGQGVYNEQFF

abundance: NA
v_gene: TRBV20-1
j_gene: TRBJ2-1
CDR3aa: CSADSAGEPWNGQFF

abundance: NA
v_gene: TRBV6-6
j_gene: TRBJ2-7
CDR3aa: CANSHLGGYEQYF

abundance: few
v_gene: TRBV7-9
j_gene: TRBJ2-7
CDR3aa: CASSRQEYEQYF

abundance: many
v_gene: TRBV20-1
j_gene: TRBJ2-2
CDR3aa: CSAGGGLAGGSVGELFF

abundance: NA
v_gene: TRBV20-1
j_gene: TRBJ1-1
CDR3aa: CSVMAGGDTEAFF

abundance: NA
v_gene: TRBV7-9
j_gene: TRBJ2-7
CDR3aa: CASQTPWGGEKYF

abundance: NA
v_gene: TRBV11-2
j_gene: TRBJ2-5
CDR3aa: CASSQGASGLQETQYF